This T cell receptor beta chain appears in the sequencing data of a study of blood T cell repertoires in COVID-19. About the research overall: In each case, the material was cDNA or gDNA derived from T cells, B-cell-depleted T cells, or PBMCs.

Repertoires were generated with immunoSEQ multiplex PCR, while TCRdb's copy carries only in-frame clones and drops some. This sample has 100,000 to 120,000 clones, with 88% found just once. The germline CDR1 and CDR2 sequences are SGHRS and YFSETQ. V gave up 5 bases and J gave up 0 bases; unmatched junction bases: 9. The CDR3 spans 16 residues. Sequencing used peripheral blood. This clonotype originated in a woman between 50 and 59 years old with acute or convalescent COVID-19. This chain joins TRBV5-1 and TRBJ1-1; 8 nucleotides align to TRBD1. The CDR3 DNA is TGCGCCAGCAGTCAACCTAGACAGGGGATGAACACTGAAGCTTTCTTT. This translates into CASSQPRQGMNTEAFF.